Listed here are 18 T cell receptor beta chains from one sample, sequenced in a study of cytomegalovirus exposure and HLA in healthy donors. Use of 60 Vbeta and 13 Jbeta primers characterized the PCR. TCRdb's table, derived via immunoSEQ multiplex PCR, lists solely in-frame clones and lacks some. The sample lists over 200,000 clones, approximately 84% occurring once. What was sequenced was PBMCs. The origin of the receptors is a woman in her forties in good health and CMV-seronegative.

CDR3 region: CASSYFGQGTTEQFF. CDR3 nucleotide sequence: TGTGCCAGCAGTTACTTTGGGCAAGGGACTACGGAGCAGTTCTTC. J is TRBJ2-1 and V is TRBV6-5; 7 bases fit TRBD2. The junction had 10 bases not matched to a gene; V was cut back by 1 base and J by 10 bases. The CDR3 has 15 amino acids. Germline-derived CDR1 and CDR2 are MNHEY and SVGAGI.

This clone was seen a few times. The chain combines TRBV6-6 with TRBJ2-1; a possible D gene is TRBD1 (6 bases). CDR3 length: 13 amino acids. CDR1 and CDR2 (germline): MNHNY, SVGAGI (reference sequence). The ends were cut back, 5 bases at V and 6 bases at J, with 11 bases in the middle. In DNA form, the CDR3 reads TGTGCCAGCAGTGGGACATCGCGCAATGAGCAGTTCTTC. This codes for CASSGTSRNEQFF.

This chain uses TRBV2 with TRBJ1-2, with 10 bases fitting TRBD1. V lost 1 base to trimming and J lost 6 bases; unmatched junction nucleotides: 5. The germline V gene has CDR1 SNHLY and CDR2 FYNNEI. CDR3 length: 15 residues. In DNA, the CDR3 is TGTGCCAGCAGTGAAGACTTGACAGGGGGCAATGGCTACACCTTC. It codes for CASSEDLTGGNGYTF.

The rearrangement uses TRBV27 and TRBJ2-6; 8 bases agree with TRBD1. The V and J ends lost 3 bases and 9 bases, in that order; junction bases with no gene match: 7. Germline CDR1 reads MNHEY; CDR2 reads SMNVEV (reference sequence). This CDR3 is 15 amino acids long. Here the CDR3 reads CASSFQGQGSNVLTF. CDR3 nucleotide sequence: TGTGCCAGCAGTTTCCAAGGACAGGGTAGCAACGTCCTGACTTTC.

This clone was picked up one time. This rearrangement joins TRBV7-9 to TRBJ2-1; 10 nucleotides agree with TRBD1. Per the germline V gene, CDR1 is SEHNR and CDR2 is FQNEAQ (reference sequence). This CDR3 spans 16 amino acids. J was trimmed by 2 bases and V by 5 bases; bases with no gene match: 6. The CDR3 protein is CASSPRDRGPYNEQFF. The CDR3 DNA follows: TGTGCCAGCAGCCCCCGGGACAGGGGTCCCTACAATGAGCAGTTCTTC.

V and J are TRBV30 and TRBJ1-5; D gene unclear. From germline, CDR1 is GTSNPN and CDR2 SVGIG (reference sequence). The CDR3 loop spans 14 amino acids. Trimming removed 5 bases from V and 0 bases from J, with 11 bases in between. CDR3 nucleotides: TGTGCCTGGTTGACACCCGGTAGCAATCAGCCCCAGCATTTT. As protein: CAWLTPGSNQPQHF.

This rearrangement joins TRBV11-2 to TRBJ1-1; D perhaps matches TRBD1 (5 bases). The CDR3 has 17 amino acids. Trimming cost V 5 bases and J 1 base, with 20 bases left between them. Germline V gene sequence: CDR1 SGHAT, CDR2 FQNNGV. The CDR3 coding sequence is TGTGCCAGCAGCCCATGGGGCAGTAGGGCCCCGAACACTGAAGCTTTCTTT. Residues: CASSPWGSRAPNTEAFF.

The rearrangement joins TRBV2 to TRBJ2-7, with 8 bases that match TRBD1. Per germline, CDR1 SNHLY and CDR2 FYNNEI. The CDR3 consists of 17 residues. The trim removed 5 bases at V and 0 bases at J, leaving 12 bases unmatched. The CDR3 here is CASSLGTGGGSSYEQYF. The CDR3 coding sequence is TGTGCCAGCAGTCTGGGAACAGGGGGTGGGAGCTCCTACGAGCAGTACTTC. The whole variable domain, filled in from reference TRBV2 and TRBJ2-7, reads EPEVTQTPSHQVTQMGQEVILRCVPISNHLYFYWYRQILGQKVEFLVSFYNNEISEKSEIFDDQFSVERPDGSNFTLKIRSTKLEDSAMYFCASSLGTGGGSSYEQYFGPGTRLTVT.

The rearrangement links TRBV6-6 to TRBJ2-3; D perhaps matches TRBD2 (5 bases). In germline, CDR1 is MNHNY, CDR2 SVGAGI (reference sequence). This CDR3 contains 14 residues. The CDR3 DNA is TGTTCAACAGCAGGATCCCGGACTGAAGATACGCAGTATTTT. As protein: CSTAGSRTEDTQYF.

The chain combines TRBV7-3 with TRBJ1-6; D might be TRBD1 (5 bases). This CDR3 comprises 15 residues. Per germline, CDR1 SGHTA and CDR2 FQGTGA. The V end lost 2 bases, the J end lost 5 bases, and 10 bases lay between the germline ends. In DNA, the CDR3 is TGTGCCAGCAGCTTACTAGGGGCACATAATTCACCCCTCCACTTT. Translation: CASSLLGAHNSPLHF.

The J gene is TRBJ2-7, the V gene TRBV7-2; 8 nucleotides match TRBD1. Trimming removed 0 bases from V and 6 bases from J; junction bases left unmatched: 4. This CDR3 comprises 14 residues. CDR1 SGHTA and CDR2 FQGNSA come from the germline V gene. The CDR3 bases are TGTGCCAGCAGCTTAGCCCTGACAGGGGTCGAGCAGTACTTC. This sequence encodes CASSLALTGVEQYF.

J is TRBJ1-1 and V is TRBV19; 11 bases are shared with TRBD1. Germline V CDR1 and CDR2: LNHDA, SQIVND (reference sequence). Trimming took 3 bases from V and 4 from J; bases not matched to a gene: 4. The CDR3 is 15 amino acids. CDR3 DNA: TGTGCCAGTAGTATGGGGACAGGGGGTGGCACTGAAGCTTTCTTT. Amino acids: CASSMGTGGGTEAFF.

The J gene is TRBJ1-2, the V gene TRBV7-8, with D possibly being TRBD1 (6 bases). The CDR3 totals 14 residues. Germline CDR1 and CDR2: SGHVS and FQNEAQ. The V gene lost 5 bases and the J gene lost 7 bases, with 17 bases spanning the gap. The CDR3 bases are TGTGCCAGCAGCCGGGGGGGGGCAGGGGTTGGCTACACCTTC. It is translated as CASSRGGAGVGYTF.

The J gene is TRBJ1-1, the V gene TRBV25-1; TRBD1 aligns across 7 bases. The CDR3 is made up of 16 amino acids. Trimming took 1 base from V and 2 from J; bases not matched to a gene: 7. Germline CDR1 is MGHDK and CDR2 is SYGVNS. CDR3 sequence: CASSESRGRGNTEAFF. As DNA, the CDR3 is TGTGCCAGCAGTGAATCAAGGGGGCGAGGAAACACTGAAGCTTTCTTT.

This chain links TRBV11-3 with TRBJ2-1; TRBD2 aligns across 12 bases. In germline, CDR1 is SGHNT, CDR2 YENEEA. Unmatched junction bases numbered 4, after V lost 5 bases and J lost 8 bases. This CDR3 has 14 amino acids. This CDR3 reads CASSKTSGGDEQFF. Here the CDR3 DNA reads TGTGCCAGCAGCAAGACTAGCGGGGGCGATGAGCAGTTCTTC.

This clone has a count of ten or more. The rearrangement uses TRBV4-1 and TRBJ1-4; D not certain. V lost 2 bases and J lost 5, with 9 bases in between. Germline assignment: CDR1 MGHRA and CDR2 YSYEKL. The CDR3 spans 14 residues. CDR3 region: CASSQTPANEKLFF. For the CDR3, the DNA is TGCGCCAGCAGCCAAACTCCAGCGAATGAAAAACTGTTTTTT.

In this sample, this clone turned up a few times. The chain carries TRBV29-1 and TRBJ2-1; 7 nucleotides agree with TRBD2. This CDR3 is 14 amino acids long. The V gene's germline CDR1 is SQVTM and CDR2 ANQGSEA. Trimming cost V 7 bases and J 3 bases; bases outside gene matches: 9. The CDR3 bases are TGCAGCGCCCGTAGTAGCGGGTACTACAATGAGCAGTTCTTC. Amino acids: CSARSSGYYNEQFF.

The chain links TRBV5-5 to TRBJ2-7; the D is unclear. V was shortened by 1 base and J by 0 bases, with 2 bases between the two germline ends. CDR3 size: 12 residues. Germline CDR1 reads SGHKS; CDR2 reads YYEKEE (reference sequence). As DNA, the CDR3 is TGTGCCAGCAGCTTGTACTCCTACGAGCAGTACTTC. This encodes CASSLYSYEQYF.